These T cell receptor beta chains were read from a single sample in a study of control samples from healthy donors and cancer patients. Libraries were prepared by immunoSEQ multiplex PCR; TCRdb keeps only in-frame clonotypes and omits some of them. Here the sample spans 260,000 or so clones, over 75% being singletons. Sequencing was done on a sample of PBMCs. The receptors were gathered from a woman aged 55-70 years with lung cancer. The conserved cysteine and the conserved F or W are not part of the CDR3 here.

CDR3aa | v_gene
ASSVDASTDTQY | TRBV9
ASSRIPGPQETQY | TRBV6-2/TRBV6-3
ASSIGTEVTGELF | TRBV19
ASSQVGTAYRNQPQH | TRBV4-2
ASSFRDTYTEAF | TRBV19
ASSLIGGKGKLF | TRBV7-9
ASSLSPSGGGAGELF | TRBV11-2
ASSLVQAPHGYT | TRBV7-9
ASSQVAGDEQF | TRBV3-1/TRBV3-2
ATSRGTSIDEQF | TRBV15
ASSLGVYNSPLH | TRBV6-2/TRBV6-3
ASSLARDEQY | TRBV7-9
ASSQDLAGGAYNEQF | TRBV3-1/TRBV3-2
ASSLSGRATDTQY | TRBV7-9
ASSEVQNNEKLF | TRBV6-5
SASEGAGNQPQH | TRBV20-1
ASSLGGFGTDTQY | TRBV7-9
ASSPSVRQESSGANVLT | TRBV5-1
ASSLRGGDTQY | TRBV7-3
ASSSPGTDSGNTIY | TRBV4-1
ASSTGTSGNGETQY | TRBV5-1
ASSPVGPYGYT | TRBV5-6
SASRTGDTYEQY | TRBV20-1
AWSTGQVYGYT | TRBV30
ASSVQGHAGLAGGRETQY | TRBV27
ASRAEKLF | TRBV28
ASSQTWRGSLY | TRBV3-1/TRBV3-2
ASSLYGAGGSLEQF | TRBV27
ASSGPGQGRGGELF | TRBV19
ARDRGDTEAF | TRBV30
ASSVQGSNEQF | TRBV4-1
ASSQEELANEQF | TRBV4-2
ASSSQGTAHYGYT | TRBV5-1
ASSPGHGGSLH | TRBV3-1/TRBV3-2
ASRTRETGELF | TRBV4-1
ASSLATGVQLRTDTQY | TRBV7-6
ASSRTGGARTEAF | TRBV6-5
SADLVGYT | TRBV20-1
ASSQGRLAGFTDTQY | TRBV4-1
ASSLQGGSDTQY | TRBV5-5
ASSQLAVPNSPLH | TRBV3-1/TRBV3-2
ASKPAGLNTGELF | TRBV7-9
ASSGWSGGTDTQY | TRBV2
ASSSLLTEAF | TRBV11-2
ASSVASHTGELF | TRBV9
ASSQPQAGQF | TRBV4-1
ASQGSSYNSPLH | TRBV10-3
ASSYTGSGEQY | TRBV13
ASSATGSNQPQH | TRBV19
ASSQAGRLNSGNTIY | TRBV3-1/TRBV3-2
ASHLGTRTGELF | TRBV3-1/TRBV3-2
ASSQQREGLYEQF | TRBV4-1
ASSFDRGSGANVLT | TRBV9
ASSLGPGQPQH | TRBV5-5
ASSKVTPEDTEAF | TRBV10-1
ASSPAGTPNNSPLH | TRBV18
ASSVASGGYTEAF | TRBV9
ASSVGNRNTEAF | TRBV9
ASRPSAGGGETQY | TRBV28